These 9 T cell receptor beta chains came from one sample sequenced in a study of blood T cell repertoires in COVID-19 (TCRdb year 2020). Library generation was performed with the immunoSEQ multiplex PCR assay. TCRdb provides this immuneACCESS table in a form limited to in-frame rearrangements. Some clones are lacking; in checked studies, under half of them reflect an unresolved V gene, and why the rest are absent is not known. In all, the sample holds around 72,000 clones, and around 82% of those were seen once. Jointly, the top ten make up about 4.4% of the sample. The sequenced sample consisted of peripheral blood. The receptor source for this set is a woman aged 60-75 years with acute or convalescent COVID-19.

J is TRBJ1-1 and V is TRBV7-3; TRBD1 is a possible D gene (5 bases). This CDR3 is built from 13 residues. Germline V lookup: CDR1 SGHTA, CDR2 FQGTGA. Trimming stripped 2 bases from V and 3 bases from J, with 7 bases between. In DNA form, the CDR3 reads TGTGCCAGCAGCTTATCGGGGGACACTGAAGCTTTCTTT. Translating gives CASSLSGDTEAFF. Filled out from reference TRBV7-3 and TRBJ1-1, the complete variable domain reads GAGVSQTPSNKVTEKGKYVELRCDPISGHTALYWYRQSLGQGPEFLIYFQGTGAADDSGLPNDRFFAVRPEGSVSTLKIQRTERGDSAVYLCASSLSGDTEAFFGQGTRLTVV.

J is TRBJ1-1 and V is TRBV19; D unclear. Trimming removed 1 base from V and 3 bases from J, with 6 bases in between. The CDR3 has 13 residues. CDR1 and CDR2 from the germline V gene are LNHDA and SQIVND (reference sequence). CDR3 in amino acids: CASSIVTDTEAFF. CDR3 DNA sequence: TGTGCCAGTAGTATAGTAACAGACACTGAAGCTTTCTTT.

The rearrangement uses TRBV27 and TRBJ2-5, with 8 bases matching TRBD1. This CDR3 has 15 residues. The V gene end was trimmed by 6 bases and the J gene end by 1 base; junction bases not matched to a gene: 7. CDR1 is MNHEY, CDR2 SMNVEV, per germline (reference sequence). This chain's CDR3 is CASRASTGAQETQYF. Here the CDR3 DNA reads TGTGCCAGCAGGGCCTCGACAGGGGCCCAAGAGACCCAGTACTTC.

The chain uses TRBV2 and TRBJ2-7; 7 positions agree with TRBD2. The CDR3 runs to 11 residues. V was pared by 5 bases and J by 9 bases, with 4 bases of the junction left unmatched. Germline values: CDR1 SNHLY, CDR2 FYNNEI. CDR3 DNA sequence: TGTGCCAGCAGTCGTACTAGCGTGCAGTACTTC. Protein: CASSRTSVQYF.

The chain employs TRBV10-3 and TRBJ2-7, with 7 bases lining up with TRBD1. With V trimmed by 7 bases and J by 0 bases, 21 bases remained unmatched. The CDR3 is made up of 19 amino acids. Germline V lookup: CDR1 ENHRY, CDR2 SYGVKD. CDR3: CAIIDLPGTAILISYEQYF. The CDR3 DNA reads as TGTGCCATCATTGATCTCCCCGGGACAGCGATACTGATCTCCTACGAGCAGTACTTC.

This clone was picked up one time. This sequence joins TRBV3-1 (or the pseudogene TRBV3-2) and TRBJ2-7, with D possibly being TRBD1 (6 bases). The CDR3 has 13 residues. V was pared by 3 bases and J by 4 bases, with 10 bases between. CDR1 LGHDT and CDR2 YNNKEL come from the germline V gene (reference sequence). CDR3 in DNA: TGTGCCAGCAGCCAGGACAGCCCGTACGAGCAGTACTTC. Protein: CASSQDSPYEQYF.

The genes are TRBV5-6 and TRBJ1-1, with TRBD1 matching over 9 bases. From germline, CDR1 is SGHDT and CDR2 YYEEEE. CDR3 length: 15 residues. V was pared by 3 bases and J by 10 bases, with 13 bases of the junction left unmatched. The CDR3 coding sequence is TGTGCCAGCAGCTCGCTTGGGACAGGGCGCCCAGGAGCTTTCTTT. Protein product: CASSSLGTGRPGAFF. Full variable domain (remainder filled in from reference TRBV5-6 and TRBJ1-1): DAGVTQSPTHLIKTRGQQVTLRCSPKSGHDTVSWYQQALGQGPQFIFQYYEEEERQRGNFPDRFSGHQFPNYSSELNVNALLLGDSALYLCASSSLGTGRPGAFFGQGTRLTVV.

The rearrangement links TRBV3-1 (or the pseudogene TRBV3-2) to TRBJ2-6; TRBD1 agrees at 11 bases. The CDR3 is made up of 17 amino acids. The germline V gene has CDR1 LGHDT and CDR2 YNNKEL (reference sequence). J was trimmed by 3 bases and V by 4 bases; bases with no gene match: 5. The CDR3 DNA is TGTGCCAGCAGCCCGGGACAGGGGGAGGTTGGGGCCAACGTCCTGACTTTC. It specifies CASSPGQGEVGANVLTF.

The chain combines TRBV2 with TRBJ1-6; D gene unclear. The CDR3 runs to 14 residues. V was pared by 4 bases and J by 4 bases, with 8 bases between. Germline V CDR1 and CDR2: SNHLY, FYNNEI. The CDR3 spells CASSGAVYNSPLHF. The CDR3 DNA reads as TGTGCCAGCAGTGGGGCAGTGTATAATTCACCCCTCCACTTT. Full variable domain (remainder filled in from reference TRBV2 and TRBJ1-6): EPEVTQTPSHQVTQMGQEVILRCVPISNHLYFYWYRQILGQKVEFLVSFYNNEISEKSEIFDDQFSVERPDGSNFTLKIRSTKLEDSAMYFCASSGAVYNSPLHFGNGTRLTVT.